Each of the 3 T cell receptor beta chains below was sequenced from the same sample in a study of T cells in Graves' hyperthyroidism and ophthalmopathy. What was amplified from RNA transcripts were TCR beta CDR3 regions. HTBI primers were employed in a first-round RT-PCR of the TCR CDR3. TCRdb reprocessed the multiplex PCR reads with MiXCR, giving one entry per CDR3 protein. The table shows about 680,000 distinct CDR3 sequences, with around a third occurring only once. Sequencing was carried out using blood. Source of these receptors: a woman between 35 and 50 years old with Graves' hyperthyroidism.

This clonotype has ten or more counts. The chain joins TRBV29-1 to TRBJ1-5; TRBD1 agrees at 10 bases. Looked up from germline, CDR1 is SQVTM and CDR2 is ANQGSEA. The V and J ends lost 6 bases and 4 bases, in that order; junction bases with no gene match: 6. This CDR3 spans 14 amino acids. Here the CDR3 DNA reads TGCAGCGTGTCGGACAGGGGGGGAAATCAGCCCCAGCATTTT. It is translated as CSVSDRGGNQPQHF.

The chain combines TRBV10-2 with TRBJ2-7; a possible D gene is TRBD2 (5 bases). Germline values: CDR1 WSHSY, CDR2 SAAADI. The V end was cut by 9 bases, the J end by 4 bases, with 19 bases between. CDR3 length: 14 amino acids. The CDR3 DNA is TGCGCCAGTTCAAAAACTAGGCCCGCATACGAGCAGTACTTC. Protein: CASSKTRPAYEQYF.

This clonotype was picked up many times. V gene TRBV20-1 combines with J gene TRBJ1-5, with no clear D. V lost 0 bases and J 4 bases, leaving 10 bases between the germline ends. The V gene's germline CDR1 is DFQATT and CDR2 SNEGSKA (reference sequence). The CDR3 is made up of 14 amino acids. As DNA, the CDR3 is TGCAGTGCTAGAGAGGGGTACTGGAATCAGCCCCAGCATTTT. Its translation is CSAREGYWNQPQHF.